These 29 T cell receptor beta chains were sequenced from one sample in a study of graft-versus-host responses after intestinal transplantation. The antigens these receptors bind are not known. Only in-frame clones appear in the TCRdb table, and some are missing; sequencing was by immunoSEQ multiplex PCR. The table shows around 55,000 clones, with approximately 88% occurring only once. The sample here was unstimulated CD4+ T cells sorted from spleen or lymph node cells, taken before transplant. These receptors were obtained from a human donor who was the organ donor for an intestinal transplant.

This chain connects TRBV19 to TRBJ1-2; D is possibly TRBD1 (6 bases). Trimming cost V 4 bases and J 4 bases, with 10 bases left between them. The CDR3 totals 13 residues. CDR1 and CDR2 from the germline V gene are LNHDA and SQIVND (reference sequence). CDR3 nucleotide sequence: TGTGCCAGTAGTACGACAGGTTTCTATGGCTACACCTTC. Protein product: CASSTTGFYGYTF.

In the case of this clone: One end of the junction is discordant with germline, which a read error may explain. The chain links TRBV2 to TRBJ2-7; TRBD1 might be the D (5 bases). The CDR3 runs 15 residues. CDR1 and CDR2 from the germline V gene are SNHLY and FYNNEI. CDR3 DNA sequence: TGTGCCAGCAGTGACCGACAGACGTCTTCCCATTTCCGTGTCTTC. Translated: CASSDRQTSSHFRVF.

The V gene is TRBV5-1, the J gene TRBJ1-1; no firm D call. The CDR3 is 15 residues long. CDR1 is SGHRS, CDR2 YFSETQ, per germline. The V gene lost 0 bases and the J gene lost 0 bases, with 9 bases spanning the gap. CDR3 sequence: CASSLGTFMNTEAFF. CDR3 coding DNA: TGCGCCAGCAGCTTGGGTACATTCATGAACACTGAAGCTTTCTTT.

This rearrangement joins TRBV6-5 to TRBJ1-4, with a possible D match to TRBD1 (6 bases). The CDR3 has 15 residues. V lost 0 bases, J lost 7 bases, and 12 bases lay in between. Germline V gene sequence: CDR1 MNHEY, CDR2 SVGAGI. The CDR3 protein is CASSYSQGRIEKLFF. CDR3 in DNA: TGTGCCAGCAGTTACTCGCAGGGGCGGATTGAAAAACTGTTTTTT.

J is TRBJ1-2 and V is TRBV9; D not resolved. Germline V lookup: CDR1 SGDLS, CDR2 YYNGEE. V dropped 0 bases and J dropped 8 bases, with 11 bases sitting between them. The CDR3 runs 13 residues. The CDR3 region has the DNA TGTGCCAGCAGCGTAGGGGTAGGAGGGGGCTACACCTTC. Its translation is CASSVGVGGGYTF.

This sequence joins TRBV9 and TRBJ1-2; D gene ambiguous. Germline CDR1 is SGDLS and CDR2 is YYNGEE. V lost 6 bases and J lost 1, with 22 bases in between. The CDR3 is 17 amino acids. The CDR3 DNA sequence: TGTGCCAGCACCCTAACAGAAGGTCCTCTCCTTAACTATGGCTACACCTTC. This codes for CASTLTEGPLLNYGYTF.

The chain recombines TRBV4-1 with TRBJ2-5; 12 nucleotides align to TRBD2. The J call is uncertain, as TRBJ2-7 better fits the DNA end. Germline-derived CDR1 and CDR2 are MGHRA and YSYEKL. CDR3 length: 16 amino acids. The DNA of the CDR3 is TGCGCCAGCAGCCAACTAGCGGGAGGGAGAATGTACGAGCAGTACTTC. Protein product: CASSQLAGGRMYEQYF.

Here the CDR3 reads CASSQMGQGNSPLHF. The CDR3 nucleotides read TGTGCCAGCAGCCAGATGGGACAGGGGAATTCACCCCTCCACTTT. V is TRBV7-6 and J is TRBJ1-6; TRBD1 matches at 10 bases. V shed 5 bases, J shed 7 bases, and the junction held 5 bases outside the gene matches. The CDR3 spans 15 residues. Germline V gene data show CDR1 as SGHVS and CDR2 as FNYEAQ.

The V gene is TRBV20-1, the J gene TRBJ2-5; TRBD2 is a possible D gene (5 bases). Germline CDR1 and CDR2: DFQATT and SNEGSKA (reference sequence). The V end lost 3 bases, the J end lost 3 bases, and 5 bases lay between the germline ends. CDR3 size: 11 residues. CDR3 loop: CSASGEETQYF. In DNA form, the CDR3 reads TGCAGTGCTAGCGGGGAAGAGACCCAGTACTTC.

The chain joins TRBV6-5 to TRBJ1-2; D gene ambiguous. Between the trimmed V and J ends, which lost 5 bases and 4 bases, there was a span of 17 bases. Looked up from germline, CDR1 is MNHEY and CDR2 is SVGAGI. CDR3 length: 15 residues. In nucleotides, the CDR3 is TGTGCCAGCAGTCTAGACTTCAGTAACTCCTATGGCTACACCTTC. Its protein product is CASSLDFSNSYGYTF.

The rearrangement links TRBV11-3 to TRBJ1-4; perhaps TRBD1 as D (5 bases). The germline V and J ends were trimmed by 4 bases and 7 bases, with 10 bases remaining between them. Germline lookup yields CDR1 SGHNT and CDR2 YENEEA. This CDR3 region has 13 residues. CDR3 DNA sequence: TGTGCCAGCAGCTGGCAGGGTGGTGAAAAACTGTTTTTT. Translation: CASSWQGGEKLFF.

As DNA, the CDR3 is TGTGCCAGCAGCCTTAGGGGGGGCCCTTCGGATGAGCAGTTCTTC. The encoded protein is CASSLRGGPSDEQFF. This chain joins TRBV28 and TRBJ2-1, with a tentative D call TRBD2 (7 bases). The germline V gene has CDR1 MDHEN and CDR2 SYDVKM. Trimming pared 6 bases from V and 8 bases from J, leaving 20 bases between. This CDR3 comprises 15 residues.

This chain connects TRBV15 to TRBJ2-3; TRBD1 aligns across 8 bases. There are 13 residues in the CDR3. The germline CDR1 and CDR2 sequences are LNHNV and YYDKDF (reference sequence). V dropped 9 bases and J dropped 1; count of bases not matched to a gene: 3. CDR3 sequence reads: CATKTGGTDTQYF. CDR3 coding DNA: TGTGCCACTAAGACAGGGGGCACAGATACGCAGTATTTT.

The CDR3 loop is CASSSSGGGSYEQYF. DNA for the CDR3: TGTGCCAGCAGTTCCAGTGGGGGGGGGTCCTACGAGCAGTACTTC. The V call is TRBV28, the J call TRBJ2-7, with 7 nucleotides matching TRBD2. The CDR3 contains 15 residues. The V gene end was trimmed by 4 bases and the J gene end by 1 base; junction bases not matched to a gene: 7. Germline CDR1 and CDR2: MDHEN and SYDVKM.

The rearrangement links TRBV29-1 to TRBJ2-7; maybe TRBD2 (6 bases). The CDR3 totals 13 residues. Germline-derived CDR1 and CDR2 are SQVTM and ANQGSEA. The V gene lost 4 bases and the J gene lost 0 bases, with 10 bases spanning the gap. The CDR3 sequence is CSVAGLSSYEQYF. The CDR3 DNA reads as TGCAGCGTTGCGGGACTGAGCTCCTACGAGCAGTACTTC.

The chain is built from TRBV5-6 and TRBJ1-1; 7 nucleotides agree with TRBD1. The CDR3 is 16 amino acids. The V segment lost 4 bases and the J segment 7 bases; nucleotides outside the gene matches: 16. From germline, CDR1 is SGHDT and CDR2 YYEEEE. The CDR3 sequence is CASSAGTGDPWLEAFF. CDR3 bases: TGTGCCAGCAGCGCGGGCACAGGGGACCCGTGGCTTGAAGCTTTCTTT.

This clone showed up just a few times. V usage is TRBV30 and J usage is TRBJ1-1; D remains unclear. The CDR3 contains 12 residues. Trimming removed 4 bases from V and 10 bases from J, with 16 bases in between. Germline lookup yields CDR1 GTSNPN and CDR2 SVGIG (reference sequence). The CDR3 bases are TGTGCCTGGAACCGGGTGAGAAACGGAGCTTTCTTT. Translation gives CAWNRVRNGAFF.

This rearrangement joins TRBV6-6 to TRBJ1-2; 8 bases line up with TRBD1. This CDR3 region has 14 residues. CDR1 and CDR2 from the germline V gene are MNHNY and SVGAGI (reference sequence). V lost 4 bases and J lost 3; bases outside the gene matches: 4. Here the CDR3 reads CASSLDRVDYGYTF. The CDR3, as DNA: TGTGCCAGCAGTTTGGACAGGGTCGACTATGGCTACACCTTC.

The chain has TRBV5-6 and TRBJ2-7; D gene ambiguous. Germline assignment: CDR1 SGHDT and CDR2 YYEEEE. V lost 4 bases to trimming and J lost 2 bases, with 16 bases between them. This CDR3 has 15 residues. The CDR3 nucleotides read TGTGCCAGCAGCCGCCTTCGGGTCCACACCTACGAGCAGTACTTC. Protein product: CASSRLRVHTYEQYF.

The chain couples TRBV11-3 to TRBJ2-1; 11 bases fit TRBD2. The CDR3 consists of 16 residues. J gave up 5 bases and V 1 base, and 4 bases lay outside the gene matches. Germline assignment: CDR1 SGHNT and CDR2 YENEEA. CDR3 loop: CASSLGGLAANNEQFF. The CDR3 DNA is TGTGCCAGCAGCTTAGGGGGACTAGCGGCAAACAATGAGCAGTTCTTC. The whole variable domain, filled in from reference TRBV11-3 and TRBJ2-1, reads EAGVVQSPRYKIIEKKQPVAFWCNPISGHNTLYWYLQNLGQGPELLIRYENEEAVDDSQLPKDRFSAERLKGVDSTLKIQPAELGDSAVYLCASSLGGLAANNEQFFGPGTRLTVL.

The gene calls are TRBV7-3 and TRBJ1-2; D is unresolved. The CDR3 is 13 residues long. CDR1 and CDR2 (germline): SGHTA, FQGTGA. V was clipped by 0 bases and J by 8 bases, with 10 bases between them. CDR3 DNA sequence: TGTGCCAGCAGCTTAACCCCAAACGGGGGCTACACCTTC. Its protein is CASSLTPNGGYTF.

The chain uses TRBV4-2 and TRBJ2-4, with 10 bases matching TRBD2. This CDR3 is built from 17 residues. The V and J ends lost 0 bases and 5 bases, in that order; junction bases with no gene match: 7. Germline lookup yields CDR1 LGHNA and CDR2 YNFKEQ. CDR3 protein: CASSQDGAGGPQNIQYF. The CDR3 DNA follows: TGTGCCAGCAGCCAAGATGGAGCGGGAGGGCCTCAAAACATTCAGTACTTC.

The gene calls are TRBV5-1 and TRBJ2-2, with TRBD1 matching 9 bases. Germline V CDR1 and CDR2: SGHRS, YFSETQ. The CDR3 loop spans 19 amino acids. Trimming removed 4 bases from V and 7 bases from J; junction bases left unmatched: 20. This CDR3 reads CASSDPPGAGQGSIGELFF. CDR3 nucleotides: TGCGCCAGCAGCGACCCTCCAGGCGCCGGACAGGGGTCTATCGGGGAGCTGTTTTTT.

A note on this clone: At one end, the junction sequence differs from germline, possibly due to a read error. Other DNA sequences in this sample translate to the same CDR3. As DNA, the CDR3 is TGCGCCAGCAGCTTAGGGTCTAGCGGGGCCCCGAGCTTC. Its translation is CASSLGSSGAPSF. This sequence joins TRBV7-8 and TRBJ2-7, with 9 bases lining up with TRBD2. Germline CDR1 is SGHVS and CDR2 is FQNEAQ. The CDR3 covers 13 residues. Drawing the rest from reference TRBV7-8 and TRBJ2-7, the complete variable domain is GAGVSQSPRYKVAKRGQDVALRCDPISGHVSLFWYQQALGQGPEFLTYFQNEAQLDKSGLPSDRFFAERPEGSVSTLKIQRTQQEDSAVYLCASSLGSSGAPSFGPGTRLTVT.

The genes are TRBV7-9 and TRBJ2-3; 9 bases line up with TRBD2. Germline lookup yields CDR1 SEHNR and CDR2 FQNEAQ (reference sequence). The trim removed 7 bases at V and 0 bases at J, leaving 5 bases unmatched. The CDR3 covers 15 residues. The CDR3 region has the DNA TGTGCCAGCAACAAAACTAGCGGGAGCACAGATACGCAGTATTTT. Its protein product is CASNKTSGSTDTQYF.

The count of this clone is one. This chain links TRBV18 with TRBJ1-1; D is perhaps TRBD1 (6 bases). Germline V CDR1 and CDR2: KGHSH, LQKENI. V lost 5 bases, J lost 3 bases, and 10 bases lay in between. The CDR3 sequence is 13 residues long. CDR3: CASSTDSYTEAFF. The CDR3 DNA reads as TGTGCCAGCTCAACGGACAGCTACACTGAAGCTTTCTTT.

J is TRBJ2-7 and V is TRBV25-1, with 8 bases matching TRBD2. This CDR3 region has 15 residues. The V gene's germline CDR1 is MGHDK and CDR2 SYGVNS. V was pared by 5 bases and J by 2 bases, with 8 bases of the junction left unmatched. The CDR3: CASSPPGGNTYEQYF. The DNA for the CDR3 is TGTGCCAGCAGTCCCCCGGGAGGGAACACCTACGAGCAGTACTTC.

The CDR3 bases are TGTGCCAGTAGCAAGGGAGGGGGTAGGAACACCGGGGAGCTGTTTTTT. Protein: CASSKGGGRNTGELFF. The genes are TRBV19 and TRBJ2-2; maybe TRBD2 (7 bases). V gave up 6 bases and J gave up 1 base, with 15 bases separating them. CDR3 length equals 16 residues. CDR1 is LNHDA and CDR2 is SQIVND in the germline V gene (reference sequence).

A single count supports this clone. This sequence joins TRBV28 and TRBJ1-5, with 9 bases aligning to TRBD1. The germline gives CDR1 MDHEN, CDR2 SYDVKM. The CDR3 extends over 17 amino acids. V lost 1 base and J lost 9; bases outside the gene matches: 13. The CDR3, as DNA: TGTGCCAGCAGTTTATATTATCCGGGACAGGGATATCGGCCCCAGCATTTT. Protein sequence: CASSLYYPGQGYRPQHF.